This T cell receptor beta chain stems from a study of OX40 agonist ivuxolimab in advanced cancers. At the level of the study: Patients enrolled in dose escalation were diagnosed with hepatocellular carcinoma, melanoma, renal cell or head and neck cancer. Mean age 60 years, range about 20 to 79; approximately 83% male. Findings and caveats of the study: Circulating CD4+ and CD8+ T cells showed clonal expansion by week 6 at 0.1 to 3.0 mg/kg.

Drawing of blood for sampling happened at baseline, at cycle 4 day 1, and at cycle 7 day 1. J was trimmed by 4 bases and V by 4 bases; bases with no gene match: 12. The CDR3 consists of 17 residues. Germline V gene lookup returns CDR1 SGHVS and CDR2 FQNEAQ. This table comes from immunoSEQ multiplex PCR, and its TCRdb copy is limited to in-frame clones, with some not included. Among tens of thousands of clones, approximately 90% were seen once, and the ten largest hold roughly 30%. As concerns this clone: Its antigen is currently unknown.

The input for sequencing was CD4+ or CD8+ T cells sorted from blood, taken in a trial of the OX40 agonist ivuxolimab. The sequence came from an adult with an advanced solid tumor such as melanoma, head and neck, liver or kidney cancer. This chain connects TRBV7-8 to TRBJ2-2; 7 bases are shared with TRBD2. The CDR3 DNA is TGTGCCAGCAGCTATCACCCCAGCGGGGCCGTCACCGGGGAGCTGTTTTTT. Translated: CASSYHPSGAVTGELFF.